Reported below is one T cell receptor beta chain. An end of the junction does not agree with germline; a read error may underlie this. This CDR3 has 14 amino acids. Germline V lookup: CDR1 SGHAT, CDR2 FQNNGV. This entry is derived from a study of blood T cell repertoires in COVID-19. Looking at the study overall: COVID-19 samples from acute and convalescent phases originated in the United States, Italy and Spain.

The data were produced by immunoSEQ multiplex PCR, yet TCRdb's version contains in-frame clones alone and is incomplete. In the table there are about 130,000 clones, about 88% of which are singletons. The specimen was peripheral blood. The sequence was collected from a woman of 80 years or more with acute or convalescent COVID-19. The gene calls are TRBV11-2 and TRBJ1-4, with TRBD1 matching 7 bases. The CDR3 sequence is CASSLDRVKEKLFF. CDR3 bases: TGTGCCAGCAGCCTAGACAGGGTCAAAGAAAAACTGTTTTTT.